A single sample is the source of the 5 T cell receptor beta chains below, sequenced in a study of cytomegalovirus exposure and HLA in healthy donors. 13 Jbeta primers and 60 Vbeta primers were used for the PCR. Sequencing used immunoSEQ multiplex PCR; TCRdb keeps in-frame clones, though not all of them. The repertoire holds under 150,000 clones, with over 60% as singletons. The sequencing input was PBMCs. The source of these receptors is a human donor in good health.

The chain links TRBV5-6 to TRBJ2-5; 10 positions match TRBD2. This CDR3 comprises 14 residues. V lost 3 bases, J lost 2 bases, and 1 base stayed unmatched. The germline V gene has CDR1 SGHDT and CDR2 YYEEEE. The CDR3 DNA reads TGTGCCAGCAGCTGGACTAGCGGACAAGAGACCCAGTACTTC. Translating gives CASSWTSGQETQYF.

The V gene is TRBV27, the J gene TRBJ2-1; D gene unclear. This CDR3 has 14 amino acids. Trimming cost V 6 bases and J 0 bases, with 9 bases left between them. Germline loops: CDR1 MNHEY, CDR2 SMNVEV (reference sequence). The DNA of the CDR3 is TGTGCCAGCAGCCGTTTGGCCTCCTACAATGAGCAGTTCTTC. Translated: CASSRLASYNEQFF.

The chain recombines TRBV4-2 with TRBJ2-3, with TRBD2 identical over 7 bases. CDR1 and CDR2 (germline): LGHNA, YNFKEQ. The J segment lost 1 base and the V segment lost 4 bases, leaving 8 bases of the junction unmatched. The CDR3 length is 16 residues. Here the CDR3 reads CASSPPRGVGTDTQYF. CDR3 bases: TGTGCCAGCAGCCCGCCACGGGGGGTCGGCACAGATACGCAGTATTTT.

The CDR3 nucleotides read TGTGCCATCAGTGAGGGGTTGGGACAGGCGGAGACCCAGTACTTC. This translates into CAISEGLGQAETQYF. The chain carries TRBV10-3 and TRBJ2-5; 8 positions match TRBD1. Trimming took 2 bases from V and 5 from J; bases not matched to a gene: 7. Germline-derived CDR1 and CDR2 are ENHRY and SYGVKD. This CDR3 has 15 residues.

The chain uses TRBV10-3 and TRBJ2-3; 11 nucleotides agree with TRBD2. CDR3 length: 15 amino acids. Germline CDR1 is ENHRY and CDR2 is SYGVKD. Unmatched junction bases numbered 4, after V lost 4 bases and J lost 4 bases. The CDR3 is CAISVLAGAADTQYF. The CDR3 nucleotides read TGTGCCATCAGTGTACTAGCGGGGGCCGCAGATACGCAGTATTTT.